The 4 T cell receptor beta chains presented below share a single source sample, sequenced in a study of CD8+ T cells in alopecia areata. Extracted RNA was reverse transcribed, and the resulting cDNA served as sequencing template. Method: immunoSEQ multiplex PCR; TCRdb's copy keeps in-frame clones and lacks some. Of 150,000 or so clones listed, around 47% are singletons. Sequences were obtained from CD4+ T cells sorted from blood. These receptors came from a human donor with alopecia areata.

CDR3 region: CSAGGQGYGYTF. The CDR3 coding sequence is TGCAGCGCCGGGGGACAGGGCTATGGCTACACCTTC. The chain links TRBV29-1 to TRBJ1-2, with 9 bases matching TRBD1. The CDR3 runs to 12 residues. J was trimmed by 4 bases and V by 7 bases; bases with no gene match: 4. CDR1 and CDR2 from the germline V gene are SQVTM and ANQGSEA.

This clone was recorded a few times. V and J are TRBV5-1 and TRBJ2-1; perhaps TRBD2 as D (6 bases). V gave up 7 bases and J gave up 5 bases, with 16 bases separating them. The CDR3 runs 14 residues. Germline CDR1 SGHRS, CDR2 YFSETQ. In DNA, the CDR3 is TGCGCCAGCGGACTCGGAGGGCTCAACAATGAGCAGTTCTTC. It codes for CASGLGGLNNEQFF.

This chain links TRBV27 with TRBJ1-1; D perhaps matches TRBD1 (5 bases). The CDR3 contains 14 residues. Germline lookup yields CDR1 MNHEY and CDR2 SMNVEV (reference sequence). With 6 bases removed from V and 0 bases from J, the gap between germline ends came to 11 bases. CDR3 region: CASREVGVNTEAFF. DNA for the CDR3: TGTGCCAGCAGGGAAGTGGGGGTGAACACTGAAGCTTTCTTT.

This chain connects TRBV5-6 to TRBJ1-5; no reliable D call. This CDR3 has 15 amino acids. CDR1 and CDR2 from the germline V gene are SGHDT and YYEEEE. V lost 4 bases and J 2 bases, leaving 13 bases between the germline ends. This CDR3 reads CASSHWERGNQPQHF. The CDR3 DNA reads TGTGCCAGCAGCCATTGGGAGAGAGGCAATCAGCCCCAGCATTTT.